This T cell receptor beta chain is from a study of blood T cell repertoires in COVID-19 (dated by TCRdb to the early 2020s). Turning to the overall study: Samples from collaborators originated in the United States, Italy and Spain and spanned both the acute and convalescent phases of COVID-19. The material from the prospective study consisted of cDNA or gDNA derived from T cells, B-cell-depleted T cells, or PBMCs. Deeply sampled blood TCRbeta repertoires from subjects exposed to, actively infected with, or recovered from COVID-19 were included in the dataset. The repertoires were released in a freely available public database intended as a resource for research on the immune response to SARS-CoV-2. The samples were drawn from two sources: the first 160 participants of the ongoing ImmuneRACE study, and fewer than 1,500 subjects contributed by 6 global collaborators. The sample metadata nearly always contained a de-identified subject ID, COVID-19 status, age in years and sex. Where HLA class I and class II types were available, the types were taken from metadata supplied by the sample provider, not from assay-based typing.

What the study reported, not specific to this receptor: How much clinical and demographic metadata was included differed by source and by participant, and the metadata was provided uncurated.

TCRbeta CDR3 regions were amplified from genomic DNA using the immunoSEQ Assay, a bias-controlled multiplex PCR. The study's own analysis went as follows. The number of nucleated cells in each sample was estimated from the amplification of reference gene primers within the assay. To quantify the absolute abundance of each unique TCRbeta CDR3 rearrangement, sequence reads were collapsed and filtered. For each sample, productive Simpson clonality was calculated by taking the square root of Simpson's diversity index across productive rearrangements. TCRdb's version of the immuneACCESS table is confined to in-frame rearrangements and falls short of the full clone set. An unresolved V gene accounts for under half of the shortfall where checked; the remainder is of unknown origin. D and trimming were read from the DNA, whereas the V and J calls and clone size are those reported in that table. In all, the sample holds 200,000 or so clones, and 70% to 90% of those were seen once. About 20% of the sample is in the top ten clones.

As encoded in the germline V gene (reference sequence), CDR1 is MNHEY while CDR2 is SMNVEV. From its cysteine to its phenylalanine, the CDR3 spans 12 amino acids. The sequence is cut down to CDR3 DNA, 36 bases in frame from base 1. Trimming takes 8 bases from V and 5 bases from J, and the germline ends sit 10 bases apart. As concerns this clone: Its antigen is unknown. Within one base of it there is no much larger clone, and no base qualities were kept.

One collaborating source in Seattle enrolled patients while the patients were actively infected and followed the patients over time throughout the course of disease. Each collaborating institution followed its own protocols to collect whole blood in K2EDTA tubes. For TCRbeta analysis, collaborator samples were shipped as frozen whole blood, as isolated PBMCs, or as DNA extracted from either sample type. The rearranged chain carries TRBV27 and TRBJ2-1; a tentative D match to TRBD2 spans 5 bases. Sequencing was done on a sample of peripheral blood. The sequence was collected from a person between 70 and 80 years old with COVID-19, enrolled during active disease. The DNA sequence reads TGTGCCAGCTGGCTAGCAAACAATGAGCAGTTCTTC. Protein translation: CASWLANNEQFF.